The rows below give T cell receptor beta chains drawn from one sample of a study of T cells in Graves' hyperthyroidism and ophthalmopathy. TCRdb independently ran MiXCR on the multiplex PCR reads; one entry per CDR3 protein. The sample has 250,000 or so distinct CDR3 sequences, over 12% seen once. Sequencing was carried out using blood. The source of these receptors is a woman in her 50s with Graves' hyperthyroidism that later progressed to Graves' ophthalmopathy. CDR3s include the opening cysteine and the closing phenylalanine or tryptophan. The D gene is left open where the match is weak. Rows give clone size only sometimes, using once, few, many, or a class for an expanded clone.

TRBJ2-7 | many | TRBV20-1 | TRBD2 | TGCAGTGCTCCCGGGACTAGCGGGAAGTACGAGCAGTACTTC | CSAPGTSGKYEQYF
TRBJ2-7 | many | TRBV30 | . | TGTGCCTGGAGTGTTATCTACGAGCAGTACTTC | CAWSVIYEQYF
TRBJ1-1 | medium-sized | TRBV2 | . | TGTGCCAGCAGTGTTACGAAGGGAACCGCTGAAGCTTTCTTT | CASSVTKGTAEAFF
TRBJ2-7 | few | TRBV6-4 | TRBD2 | TGTGCCAGCAGTGTGGGACTAGCGGGAGCGGGAGAGCAGTACTTC | CASSVGLAGAGEQYF
TRBJ2-1 | many | TRBV28 | . | TGTGCCAGCAGCCCGCCCCACCCGGGCAGCTCCTACAATGAGCAGTTCTTC | CASSPPHPGSSYNEQFF
TRBJ2-1 | . | TRBV19 | TRBD2 | TGTGCCAGTAGTATAACTAGCGGGAGAATGAATGAGCAGTTCTTC | CASSITSGRMNEQFF
TRBJ1-4 | many | TRBV6-2/TRBV6-3 | . | TGTGCCAGCAGTTCGGCCTCTGACGGTGAAAAACTGTTTTTT | CASSSASDGEKLFF
TRBJ2-3 | . | TRBV6-5 | . | TGTGCCAGCAGTTACGGCGGGGAAGTCTCCTCTTTCACAGATACGCAGTATTTT | CASSYGGEVSSFTDTQYF
TRBJ2-7 | many | TRBV5-1 | . | TGCGCCAGCAGCTTGTTACAAGACTACGAGCAGTACTTC | CASSLLQDYEQYF
TRBJ1-1 | many | TRBV5-6 | . | TGTGCCAGCCGGGGTGGGTGGAACACTGAAGCTTTCTTT | CASRGGWNTEAFF
TRBJ2-3 | few | TRBV6-2/TRBV6-3 | . | TGTGCCAGCAGAGGGACTGACACAGATACGCAGTATTTT | CASRGTDTDTQYF
TRBJ2-5 | . | TRBV24-1 | . | TGTGCCACCAGTGATTTGGGGGCAGAAGGCCAAGAGACCCAGTACTTC | CATSDLGAEGQETQYF
TRBJ2-3 | many | TRBV29-1 | TRBD1 | TGCAGCGGCCGAGGCGGGACAGGGTCAGATACGCAGTATTTT | CSGRGGTGSDTQYF
TRBJ2-5 | . | TRBV2 | . | TGTGCCAGCACGGGCAGGGCCAGCTCGGGCCAAGAGACCCAGTACTTC | CASTGRASSGQETQYF
TRBJ1-5 | few | TRBV4-1 | TRBD1 | TGCGCCAGCAGCCACATGGGACAGGGGGTCCAGCCCCAGCATTTT | CASSHMGQGVQPQHF
TRBJ2-5 | many | TRBV7-9 | . | TGTGCCAGCAGCTTAGGCAACCGACAAGAGACCCAGTACTTC | CASSLGNRQETQYF
TRBJ1-1 | many | TRBV7-3 | . | TGTGCCAGCAGCCAACTACCGGGGGGGGTGTGGAACACTGAAGCTTTCTTT | CASSQLPGGVWNTEAFF
TRBJ2-5 | many | TRBV28 | TRBD1 | TGTGCCAGCAGTCCGGGACAGGGAAGAGAGACCCAGTACTTC | CASSPGQGRETQYF
TRBJ2-7 | . | TRBV7-2 | TRBD2 | TGTGCCAGCAGCTTAGACACTAGCGGGGGTTACGAGCAGTACTTC | CASSLDTSGGYEQYF
TRBJ2-1 | many | TRBV20-1 | . | TGCAGTGCTAGAGACCACCGACTAGGTGATACTGAGCAGTTCTTC | CSARDHRLGDTEQFF
TRBJ2-3 | many | TRBV5-1 | TRBD2 | TGCGCCAGCAGCTTGGCCCTAGCGGGAGAGGGGGATACGCAGTATTTT | CASSLALAGEGDTQYF
TRBJ1-5 | many | TRBV6-2/TRBV6-3 | TRBD1 | TGTGCCAGCAGACAGGGGTCTACTGGGAATCAGCCCCAGCATTTT | CASRQGSTGNQPQHF
TRBJ1-6 | few | TRBV5-8 | . | TGTGCCAGCAAGTGGGGGGGCAATTCACCCCTCCACTTT | CASKWGGNSPLHF
TRBJ2-1 | many | TRBV5-1 | . | TGCGCCAGCAGCCTCCGTGCGCTTAACAATGAGCAGTTCTTC | CASSLRALNNEQFF
TRBJ1-2 | . | TRBV5-1 | TRBD1 | TGCGCCAGCAGCTTAGACTACAGGGGTGGCTACACCTTC | CASSLDYRGGYTF
TRBJ2-3 | . | TRBV14 | TRBD2 | TGTGCCAGCAGCCGCCCGGGACTAGCGTCGGATACGCAGTATTTT | CASSRPGLASDTQYF
TRBJ2-7 | many | TRBV5-1 | . | TGCGCCAGCAGCGGCGGGGCCTACGAGCAGTACTTC | CASSGGAYEQYF
TRBJ2-7 | many | TRBV15 | . | TGTGCCACCAGCAGAGATCGGGATTTGGCCTACGAGCAGTACTTC | CATSRDRDLAYEQYF
TRBJ2-3 | many | TRBV6-6 | . | TGTGCCAGCAGTTACTCCCCACTTGGGGGGTCCACAGATACGCAGTATTTT | CASSYSPLGGSTDTQYF
TRBJ2-1 | . | TRBV13 | TRBD2 | TGTGCCAGCAGCTTCCTAGCGGGAGGGGGGATCAATGAGCAGTTCTTC | CASSFLAGGGINEQFF
TRBJ2-7 | many | TRBV6-1 | . | TGTGCCAGCAGACGAGGGGCGATCTACGAGCAGTACTTC | CASRRGAIYEQYF
TRBJ2-3 | . | TRBV10-3 | TRBD2 | TGTGCCATCAGACCCGGGACTAGGATCACAGATACGCAGTATTTT | CAIRPGTRITDTQYF
TRBJ2-2 | . | TRBV3-1 | . | TGTGCCAGCAGCCAAGAATTTGGACCAGCGAACACCGGGGAGCTGTTTTTT | CASSQEFGPANTGELFF
TRBJ2-1 | many | TRBV3-1 | TRBD2 | TGTGCCAGCAGCCAAGACCTGACTAGCGGGGGGATTAGCTCCTACAATGAGCAGTTCTTC | CASSQDLTSGGISSYNEQFF
TRBJ2-1 | . | TRBV5-4 | . | TGTGCCAGCAGCTTCAAGGGTATCTCCTACAATGAGCAGTTCTTC | CASSFKGISYNEQFF
TRBJ2-1 | . | TRBV19 | . | TGTGCCAGTAGTAATTGGGACGGGGGATACAATGAGCAGTTCTTC | CASSNWDGGYNEQFF
TRBJ1-2 | many | TRBV12-3/TRBV12-4 | . | TGTGCCAGCAGTTTCGGGACGCAGTTTAGGTATGGCTACACCTTC | CASSFGTQFRYGYTF
TRBJ2-7 | many | TRBV7-8 | TRBD2 | TGTGCCAGCAGCCAAGGAAGGGCTAGCGGGAGGAGCTCCTACGAGCAGTACTTC | CASSQGRASGRSSYEQYF
TRBJ1-2 | many | TRBV2 | . | TGTGCCAGCAGTGAGTCAGCGTCGGGGGGAGTCGTTGGCTACACCTTC | CASSESASGGVVGYTF
TRBJ1-1 | many | TRBV12-3/TRBV12-4 | . | TGTGCCAGCAGTTTAGTTGGTGGACAGTCTGAAGCTTTCTTT | CASSLVGGQSEAFF
TRBJ2-5 | many | TRBV3-1 | TRBD1 | TGTGCCAGCAAACAGGGGGTTCAAGAGACCCAGTACTTC | CASKQGVQETQYF
TRBJ2-1 | . | TRBV19 | TRBD2 | TGTGCCAGTAGTATAGAATCCTGGGTAGCGGGAGGGCCGAGTGAGCAGTTCTTC | CASSIESWVAGGPSEQFF